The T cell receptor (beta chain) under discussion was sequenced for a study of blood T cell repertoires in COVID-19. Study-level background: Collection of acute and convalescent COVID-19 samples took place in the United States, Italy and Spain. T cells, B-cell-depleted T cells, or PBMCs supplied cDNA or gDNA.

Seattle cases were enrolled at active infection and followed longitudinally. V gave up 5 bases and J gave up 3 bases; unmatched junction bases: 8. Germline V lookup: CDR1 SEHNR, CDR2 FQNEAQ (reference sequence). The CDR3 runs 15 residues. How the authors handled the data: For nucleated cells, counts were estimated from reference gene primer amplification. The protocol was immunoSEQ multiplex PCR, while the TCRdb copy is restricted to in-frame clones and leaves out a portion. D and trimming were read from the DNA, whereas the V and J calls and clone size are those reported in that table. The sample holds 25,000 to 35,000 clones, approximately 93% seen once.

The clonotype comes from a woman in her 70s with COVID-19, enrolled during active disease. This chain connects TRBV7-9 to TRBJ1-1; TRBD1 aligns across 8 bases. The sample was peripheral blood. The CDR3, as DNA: TGTGCCAGCAGCCGAACGCAGACAGGGGACACTGAAGCTTTCTTT. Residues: CASSRTQTGDTEAFF. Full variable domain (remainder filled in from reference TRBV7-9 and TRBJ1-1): DTGVSQNPRHKITKRGQNVTFRCDPISEHNRLYWYRQTLGQGPEFLTYFQNEAQLEKSRLLSDRFSAERPKGSFSTLEIQRTEQGDSAMYLCASSRTQTGDTEAFFGQGTRLTVV.